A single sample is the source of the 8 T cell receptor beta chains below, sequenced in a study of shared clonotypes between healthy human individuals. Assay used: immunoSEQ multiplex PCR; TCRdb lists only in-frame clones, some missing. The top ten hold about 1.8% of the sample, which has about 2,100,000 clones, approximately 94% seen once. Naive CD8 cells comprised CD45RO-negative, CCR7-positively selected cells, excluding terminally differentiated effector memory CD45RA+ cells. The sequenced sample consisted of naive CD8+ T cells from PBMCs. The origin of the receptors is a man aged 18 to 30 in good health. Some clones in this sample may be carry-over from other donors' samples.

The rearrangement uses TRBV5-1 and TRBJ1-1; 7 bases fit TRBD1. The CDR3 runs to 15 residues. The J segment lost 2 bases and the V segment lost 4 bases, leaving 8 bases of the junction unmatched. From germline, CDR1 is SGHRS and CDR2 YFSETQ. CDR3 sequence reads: CASSGQVGKNTEAFF. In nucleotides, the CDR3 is TGCGCCAGCAGCGGACAGGTTGGAAAAAACACTGAAGCTTTCTTT. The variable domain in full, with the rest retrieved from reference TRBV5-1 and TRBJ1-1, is KAGVTQTPRYLIKTRGQQVTLSCSPISGHRSVSWYQQTPGQGLQFLFEYFSETQRNKGNFPGRFSGRQFSNSRSEMNVSTLELGDSALYLCASSGQVGKNTEAFFGQGTRLTVV.

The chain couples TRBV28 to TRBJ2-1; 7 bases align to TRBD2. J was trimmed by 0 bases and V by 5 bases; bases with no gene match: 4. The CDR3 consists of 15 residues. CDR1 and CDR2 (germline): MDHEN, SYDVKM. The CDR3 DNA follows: TGTGCCAGCAGTACTAGCGACAACTCCTACAATGAGCAGTTCTTC. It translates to CASSTSDNSYNEQFF.

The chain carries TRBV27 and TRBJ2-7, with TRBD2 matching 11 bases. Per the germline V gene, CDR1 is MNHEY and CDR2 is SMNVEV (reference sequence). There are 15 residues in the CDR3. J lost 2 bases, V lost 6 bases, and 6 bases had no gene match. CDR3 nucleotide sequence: TGTGCCAGCAGACTAGCGGGGGTTCAAGCCTACGAGCAGTACTTC. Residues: CASRLAGVQAYEQYF.

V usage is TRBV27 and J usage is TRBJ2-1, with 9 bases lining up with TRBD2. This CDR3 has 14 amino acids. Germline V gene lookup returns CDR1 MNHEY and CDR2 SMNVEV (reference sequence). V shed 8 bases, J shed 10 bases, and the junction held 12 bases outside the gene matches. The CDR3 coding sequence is TGTGCCAGCGGCCTCTCTGCGGGAGGGCGGGAGCAGTTCTTC. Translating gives CASGLSAGGREQFF.

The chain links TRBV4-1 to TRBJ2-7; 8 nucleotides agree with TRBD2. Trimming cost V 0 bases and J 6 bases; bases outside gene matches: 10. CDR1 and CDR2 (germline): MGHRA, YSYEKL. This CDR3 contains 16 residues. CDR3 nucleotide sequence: TGCGCCAGCAGCCAAGATCCCTTAGCGGGATTGCGCGAGCAGTACTTC. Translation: CASSQDPLAGLREQYF.

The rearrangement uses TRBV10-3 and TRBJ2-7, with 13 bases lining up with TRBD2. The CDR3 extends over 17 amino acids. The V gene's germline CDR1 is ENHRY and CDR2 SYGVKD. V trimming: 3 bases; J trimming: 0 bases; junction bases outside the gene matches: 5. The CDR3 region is CAISESLAGGPSYEQYF. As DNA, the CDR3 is TGTGCCATCAGTGAATCACTAGCGGGAGGGCCCTCCTACGAGCAGTACTTC.

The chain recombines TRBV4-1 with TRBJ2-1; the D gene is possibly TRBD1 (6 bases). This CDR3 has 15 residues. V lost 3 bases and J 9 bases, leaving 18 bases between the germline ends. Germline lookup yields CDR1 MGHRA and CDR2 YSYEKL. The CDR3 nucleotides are TGCGCCAGCAGCCAGGTACTTATACAGGGTCGTGAGCAGTTCTTC. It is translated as CASSQVLIQGREQFF.

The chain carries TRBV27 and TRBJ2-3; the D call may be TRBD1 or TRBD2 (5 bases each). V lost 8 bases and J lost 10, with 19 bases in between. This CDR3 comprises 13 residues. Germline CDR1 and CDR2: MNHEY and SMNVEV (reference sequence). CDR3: CASAGTNPHPQYF. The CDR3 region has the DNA TGTGCCAGCGCAGGGACGAACCCCCATCCGCAGTATTTT.